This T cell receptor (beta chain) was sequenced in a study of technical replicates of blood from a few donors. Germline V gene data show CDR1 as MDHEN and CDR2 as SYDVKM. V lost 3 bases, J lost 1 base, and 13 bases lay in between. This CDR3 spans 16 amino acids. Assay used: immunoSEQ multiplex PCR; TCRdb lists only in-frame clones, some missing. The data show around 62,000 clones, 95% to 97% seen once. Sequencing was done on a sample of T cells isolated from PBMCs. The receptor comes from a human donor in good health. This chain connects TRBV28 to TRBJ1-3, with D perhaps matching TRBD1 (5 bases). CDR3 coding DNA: TGTGCCAGCAGTTTGGAGGGGATAGTTTCTGGAAACACCATATATTTT. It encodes CASSLEGIVSGNTIYF.